This T cell receptor (beta chain) was recorded in a study of cytomegalovirus exposure and HLA in healthy donors (dated by TCRdb to 2017 to 2019). Background for the entire study: An earlier analysis of approximately 590 of the donors reported more than 250 Gb of sequence data and roughly 110 million unique TCR beta sequences from 190 million or so T cells. An early release that covered fewer than 750 HLA-typed donors contained about 300 gigabases of sequencing data and about 84 million unique TCR sequences. Among the roughly 390 genotyped donors, around 81% belonged to the genetic ancestry cluster associated with self-reported Caucasian donors. The aim of the study was to test whether cataloging public T cell receptors could identify signatures of past pathogen exposure. The study profiled the T cell repertoires of more than 500 subjects by immunosequencing and related them to cytomegalovirus serostatus. Besides the first cohort of roughly 700 subjects, a separate validation cohort made up of 90 to 150 different subjects was used. High-throughput TCR immunosequencing, statistical association of individual TCRs with disease status, and machine learning were combined to predict cytomegalovirus infection status. To study patterns of TCR occurrence, a later analysis re-analyzed previously published TCR beta repertoires from several hundred donors and added high-resolution HLA genotyping. In the later analysis, no new phenotypic data were used to find candidate immune exposures; instead, reliance was placed on TCR beta sequences and their occurrence across donors. In an earlier analysis of a few hundred of the donors, high-throughput TCR beta sequencing was used to judge whether each TCR beta V gene segment behaved as functional or pseudogenic. Donor age, sex, ethnicity and CMV serostatus were compiled alongside the repertoire data. A later genetic analysis used genome-wide SNP genotypes for about 60% of the roughly 700 donors, treating that subset as a discovery cohort. All discovery cohort repertoires had been generated on a single sequencing platform. Both class I and class II loci were covered by HLA typing, at four-digit resolution. Typing coverage differed by locus: A, B, C, DRB1 and DQB1 were typed in roughly 629-630 donors, DQA1 in 500 to 550, DPA1 in around 580, and DPB1 in roughly 450. Four to six DR-DQ haplotypes were handled as single units for association and clustering because linkage in the cohort was strong. Among roughly 400 genotyped donors of the cohort, an average of around 250,000 unique TCR beta nucleotide sequences was sequenced per donor, of which about 19% were non-productive.

CDR1 and CDR2, looked up from the germline V gene, are MDHEN and SYDVKM. Trimming at the junction amounts to 4 bases on V and 0 bases on J, and the germline ends lie 12 bases apart. The CDR3 goes from the cysteine to the phenylalanine over 15 residues. CDR3 DNA is the only sequence kept; it has 45 bases, read in frame from the first base. Worth noting for this clone: Its recognized antigen is unknown. There are no base qualities to consult, and no much larger clone falls within one base.

The protocol used for the library was the immunoSEQ multiplex PCR assay. The multiplex PCR relied on a mix of 60 forward primers for TCR Vbeta segments and 13 reverse primers for TCR Jbeta segments. The CDR3 region of rearranged TCR beta genes was amplified from genomic DNA by a multiplex PCR assay. The Illumina HiSeq System was used to sequence the amplified TCR beta libraries as 87-base-pair reads. Regarding the original processing steps: Across the roughly 600 repertoires, a later analysis counted tens of millions of unique TCR beta chains, some 11 million of which were shared by at least two donors. Raw reads were error-corrected and collapsed into unique sequences by a nearest-neighbor algorithm in which closely related sequences were merged to remove PCR and sequencing errors. To assign V, D and J gene segments, CDR3 sequences were aligned to IMGT reference sequences. Each retained sequence needed at least a six-nucleotide match to both a V gene segment and a J gene segment. Rearrangements were classified as productive when the CDR3 lacked stop codons and remained in frame with V and J, and all other rearrangements were classified as non-productive. CDR3 was defined by IMGT convention, running from the second conserved V-encoded cysteine to the conserved J-encoded phenylalanine. The earlier analysis of 500 to 650 of the donors excluded any sequence lacking an unambiguous match to a single V gene segment. In an earlier analysis of some 590 of the donors, a V segment was called functional when productive rearrangements were above 56.7%, and segregating when the standard deviation between donors exceeded 5%. A statistical classification framework was developed to diagnose cytomegalovirus status using the catalog of TCR beta chain sequences. In a later analysis, TCR nucleotide sequences were compared against IMGT/GENE-DB human TR gene sequences so that V and J genes could be assigned. In a later analysis, CDR3 sequences and most-parsimonious VDJ recombination scenarios were assigned using the TCRdist pipeline. A later analysis defined each TCR beta chain by its CDR3 amino acid sequence plus V-gene family, and excluded reads lacking a unique V-gene family. To address suspected cross-contamination and a sequencing artifact, a later analysis removed 592 highly shared, low-generation-probability nucleotide sequences. A later analysis calculated a clonal expansion index for each public chain from normalized within-repertoire ranks of inferred template counts. Generation probabilities in a later analysis came from a VDJ recombination model fitted to out-of-frame rearrangements, and those results were checked against IGoR. A later analysis scored TCR-TCR, TCR-HLA and TCR-CMV co-occurrence with hypergeometric tests, applying a repertoire-size bias correction to TCR pairs. To estimate false discovery rates, a later analysis permuted the HLA or CMV assignments 20 times. In a later analysis, co-occurring TCRs were grouped using DBSCAN, and TCRdist sequence similarity was added for clustering within HLA-allele-positive subsets. Repertoires with fewer than 30,000 or more than 120,000 public chains were left out of co-occurrence clustering, as were about five repertoires with anomalous nucleotide sharing. TCRdb carries this immuneACCESS record with in-frame sequences only. Its versions omit some clonotypes, under half of them owing to an unresolved V gene in the studies checked, with the rest unexplained. Clone size and the V and J calls come from that table; the DNA yielded D and trimming. For this sample the table gives 100,000 to 150,000 clones, of which roughly 73% were detected only once. Around 4.8% of the sample is in the top ten clones.

The research as a whole found: The sequencing pipeline was judged likely to have produced a cluster of highly shared sequence variants as a technical artifact. A further reported finding was that TCR beta sequences accurately predicted the HLA-A and HLA-B alleles for most subjects in the first cohort. In a later analysis, several top co-occurrence clusters were reported to appear linked to parvovirus B19, influenza, CMV and Epstein-Barr virus. It was suggested by the authors that the approach could potentially be generalized to other disease states and immunological phenotypes. A later analysis found that HLA-associated TCR beta chains were more clonally expanded and had lower generation probabilities than equally common non-associated chains. The cohort was sequenced for TCR beta chains only, and without alpha or paired-chain data the features that could be detected were limited. While some public TCRs were present in many individuals, most TCR sequences turned up only very rarely across donors. According to a later analysis, most CMV-associated TCR beta chains appeared to be HLA-restricted, and the HLA associations seemed to be driven largely by CMV exposure. The classifier was reported to diagnose cytomegalovirus status with high specificity and sensitivity in both the original and validation cohorts. The study gave a list of 150 to 200 TCR beta chains associated with cytomegalovirus. Some IMGT-functional V segments, including TRBV6-2 and TRBV6-3, could not be distinguished by the 87-base-pair reads and were therefore excluded. For the cohort, immune exposure information was limited to CMV serostatus. In a later analysis, some 18,000 TCR beta sequences were associated with specific HLA alleles at a false discovery rate of 0.05. Linkage disequilibrium might explain the correlated functional status among segregating V segments, but an unknown experimental factor could not be excluded. In a later analysis, TCR association rates were found to vary across HLA loci, with the most associated TCRs seen for DRB1 alleles and the fewest for HLA-C alleles. Presence/absence analyses assumed roughly uniform sequencing depth across donors, an assumption that may not hold. When HLA alleles, especially DR and DQ, strongly co-occurred, TCR associations were difficult to assign to individual alleles. According to a later genetic analysis, donors in an Asian-associated ancestry cluster had fewer N-insertions in productive TCRs than the roughly 670-donor mean. Because some donors lacked HLA typing at each locus, the association tests relied only on the typed subset. An association between a missense DCLRE1C variant and V-gene and J-gene trimming of TCR beta chains was found in a later genetic analysis and replicated in an independent cohort. Broadly in line with IMGT annotations, most TCR beta V segments showed up in productive rearrangements about 87% or about 30% of the time in an earlier analysis of several hundred of the donors. The earlier analysis of a few hundred of the donors excluded some 15 rarely observed V segments, including chromosome 9 orphons, because counts were too low. In vitro tests confirmed that a few of the cytomegalovirus-associated TCR beta chains recognize cytomegalovirus antigens.

In total, about 650 healthy bone marrow donors made up the cohort. At the time of sampling, all cohort members were nominally healthy, though unrecorded immune exposures were likely present. The donor was CMV seropositive and was included in the group of 289 seropositive cohort members. Every donor gave a peripheral blood sample, and the peripheral blood mononuclear cells from that sample were used for TCR beta sequencing. The Qiagen DNeasy Blood Extraction Kit was used to extract genomic DNA from the blood cell samples. The chain is encoded by TRBV28 joined to TRBJ1-1; TRBD1 is possibly the D segment (5 matching bases). The sample was PBMCs. This TCR came from a man between 60 and 75 years old in good health and CMV-seropositive. The nucleotides read TGTGCCAGCAGTTCCCCGGGGGGGATGAACACTGAAGCTTTCTTT. The resulting protein is CASSSPGGMNTEAFF.